The clone carrying this T cell receptor beta chain was counted ten times or more. The data are from a study of T cells in Graves' hyperthyroidism and ophthalmopathy. Using RNA transcripts as the source, TCR beta CDR3 regions were amplified. The HTBI set primed first-round TCR CDR3 RT-PCR. MiXCR, run by TCRdb on the multiplex PCR reads, gives a single entry per CDR3 protein. The sample carries around 540,000 distinct CDR3 sequences, roughly 50% recorded once. Source material: peripheral blood or thyroid tissue (not recorded which). This TCR was sampled from a woman between 18 and 30 years old with Graves' hyperthyroidism.

CDR3 region: CATSRDLGGNQPQHF. The CDR3 DNA sequence: TGTGCCACCAGCAGAGACCTGGGAGGCAATCAGCCCCAGCATTTT. The chain uses TRBV15 and TRBJ1-5; no definite D call. The CDR3 consists of 15 residues. V dropped 0 bases and J dropped 2 bases, with 8 bases sitting between them. Germline CDR1 LNHNV, CDR2 YYDKDF (reference sequence).